These T cell receptor beta chains were read from a single sample in a study of blood T cell repertoires in COVID-19. This table comes from immunoSEQ multiplex PCR, and its TCRdb copy is limited to in-frame clones, with some not included. The table lists 95,000 to 110,000 clones, 88% of them singletons. The sample was peripheral blood. The origin of the receptors is a man aged 50 or older with active or convalescent COVID-19. CDR3s leave out the opening cysteine and the closing phenylalanine or tryptophan. The order of the fields is J gene, V gene, CDR3 protein.

j_gene: TRBJ1-2
v_gene: TRBV6-5
CDR3aa: ASRQGTGGDGYT

j_gene: TRBJ1-5
v_gene: TRBV7-9
CDR3aa: ASSLDMPQPQH

j_gene: TRBJ2-5
v_gene: TRBV7-2
CDR3aa: ASSPGQAQY

j_gene: TRBJ1-4
v_gene: TRBV5-1
CDR3aa: ASSLVGRGYEKLF

j_gene: TRBJ2-6
v_gene: TRBV7-8
CDR3aa: ASSLFGGARSGANVLT

j_gene: TRBJ2-1
v_gene: TRBV30
CDR3aa: AWSATSRNYNEQF

j_gene: TRBJ2-2
v_gene: TRBV5-1
CDR3aa: ASSLGGQNTGELF

j_gene: TRBJ1-2
v_gene: TRBV7-9
CDR3aa: ASSLDFSRGNGYT

j_gene: TRBJ2-3
v_gene: TRBV5-1
CDR3aa: ASSLVAGATDTQY

j_gene: TRBJ2-7
v_gene: TRBV5-6
CDR3aa: ASSRPGAGTADHEQY

j_gene: TRBJ2-7
v_gene: TRBV28
CDR3aa: ASSLAGGQSEQY

j_gene: TRBJ2-6
v_gene: TRBV5-1
CDR3aa: ASISGRTGANVLT

j_gene: TRBJ2-2
v_gene: TRBV7-9
CDR3aa: ASSPRAGDTGELF

j_gene: TRBJ1-2
v_gene: TRBV12-3/TRBV12-4
CDR3aa: ASRQAGGYT

j_gene: TRBJ2-7
v_gene: TRBV7-9
CDR3aa: ASSSEGQTYEQY

j_gene: TRBJ2-7
v_gene: TRBV3-1/TRBV3-2
CDR3aa: ASSQGFTDTYEQY

j_gene: TRBJ1-4
v_gene: TRBV7-6
CDR3aa: ASSLVEGKLF

j_gene: TRBJ2-5
v_gene: TRBV20-1
CDR3aa: SASKGETQY

j_gene: TRBJ2-4
v_gene: TRBV29-1
CDR3aa: SVGSGKDIQY

j_gene: TRBJ2-7
v_gene: TRBV7-2
CDR3aa: ASSLVPAGGSYEQY

j_gene: TRBJ2-7
v_gene: TRBV2
CDR3aa: ASSDLIDSLGEQY

j_gene: TRBJ2-1
v_gene: TRBV7-6
CDR3aa: ASSSLAGGPNEQF

j_gene: TRBJ2-3
v_gene: TRBV5-1
CDR3aa: ASSFAGNTDTQY

j_gene: TRBJ1-1
v_gene: TRBV28
CDR3aa: ASSLGSGSRTEAF

j_gene: TRBJ1-2
v_gene: TRBV7-2
CDR3aa: ASSVGQATNYGYT

j_gene: TRBJ1-1
v_gene: TRBV30
CDR3aa: AWRQVNTEAF

j_gene: TRBJ1-6
v_gene: TRBV27
CDR3aa: ASSLSTVTNSPLH

j_gene: TRBJ1-2
v_gene: TRBV7-9
CDR3aa: ASSHLTFNYGYT

j_gene: TRBJ2-3
v_gene: TRBV5-6
CDR3aa: ASSPLAGVVADTQY

j_gene: TRBJ1-4
v_gene: TRBV6-5
CDR3aa: ASRLGQATNEKLF

j_gene: TRBJ1-2
v_gene: TRBV6-5
CDR3aa: ASSYAGGYT

j_gene: TRBJ2-3
v_gene: TRBV5-1
CDR3aa: ASSFGQGGDTQY

j_gene: TRBJ1-5
v_gene: TRBV2
CDR3aa: ASSGRVGNQPQH

j_gene: TRBJ2-1
v_gene: TRBV5-1
CDR3aa: ASSFDSGSTAEQF

j_gene: TRBJ1-4
v_gene: TRBV28
CDR3aa: ASSYSGKNEKLF

j_gene: TRBJ2-1
v_gene: TRBV6-1
CDR3aa: ASSEGFASGEQF

j_gene: TRBJ1-2
v_gene: TRBV28
CDR3aa: ASSFGLTGLYGYT

j_gene: TRBJ2-1
v_gene: TRBV18
CDR3aa: ASSPGQDPSYNEQF

j_gene: TRBJ1-1
v_gene: TRBV20-1
CDR3aa: RRGDSSEAF

j_gene: TRBJ2-1
v_gene: TRBV19
CDR3aa: ASTMGLAGRDEQF

j_gene: TRBJ2-1
v_gene: TRBV18
CDR3aa: ASSPSPLNRDRLYNEQF

j_gene: TRBJ2-7
v_gene: TRBV6-1
CDR3aa: ASSEQAGTDSYEQY

j_gene: TRBJ1-1
v_gene: TRBV7-2
CDR3aa: ASSLRGQRLNTEAF

j_gene: TRBJ2-3
v_gene: TRBV6-5
CDR3aa: ASGSQAGADTQY

j_gene: TRBJ2-1
v_gene: TRBV5-1
CDR3aa: ASSSSPSVAGGGRNEQF

j_gene: TRBJ2-7
v_gene: TRBV7-8
CDR3aa: ASSLWRVGLAETYEQY

j_gene: TRBJ2-1
v_gene: TRBV24-1
CDR3aa: ATSDSATYRNEQF

j_gene: TRBJ1-5
v_gene: TRBV10-2
CDR3aa: ASSQGYNQPQH

j_gene: TRBJ1-2
v_gene: TRBV3-1/TRBV3-2
CDR3aa: ASSQEAALAYGYT

j_gene: TRBJ1-3
v_gene: TRBV30
CDR3aa: AWATGDTIY

j_gene: TRBJ1-5
v_gene: TRBV28
CDR3aa: ASRVANQPQH

j_gene: TRBJ2-7
v_gene: TRBV24-1
CDR3aa: ATTHWRTALTYEQY

j_gene: TRBJ1-4
v_gene: TRBV29-1
CDR3aa: SALTGFGEKLF

j_gene: TRBJ1-4
v_gene: TRBV30
CDR3aa: AWSSPGQAATNEKLF

j_gene: TRBJ2-1
v_gene: TRBV12-3/TRBV12-4
CDR3aa: ASSLGGHIQF

j_gene: TRBJ1-5
v_gene: TRBV11-2
CDR3aa: ASSLGTGGNQPQH

j_gene: TRBJ1-4
v_gene: TRBV28
CDR3aa: ASSLDVWAEKLF

j_gene: TRBJ2-3
v_gene: TRBV19
CDR3aa: ASSRIAGEGADTQY

j_gene: TRBJ2-2
v_gene: TRBV9
CDR3aa: ASNERGRAGELF